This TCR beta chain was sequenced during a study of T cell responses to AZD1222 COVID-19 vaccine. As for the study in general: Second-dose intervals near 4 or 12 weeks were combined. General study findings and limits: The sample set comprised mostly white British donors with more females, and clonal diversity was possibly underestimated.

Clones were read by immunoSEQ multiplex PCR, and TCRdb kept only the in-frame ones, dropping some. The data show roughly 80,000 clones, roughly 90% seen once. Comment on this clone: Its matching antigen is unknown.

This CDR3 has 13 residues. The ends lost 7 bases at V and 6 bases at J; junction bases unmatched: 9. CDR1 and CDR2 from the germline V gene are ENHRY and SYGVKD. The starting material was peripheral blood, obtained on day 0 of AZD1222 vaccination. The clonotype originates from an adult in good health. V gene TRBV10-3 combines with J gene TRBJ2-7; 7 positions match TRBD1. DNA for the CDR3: TGTGCCATCAACAAGGGGGCAGAATCCGAGCAGTACTTC. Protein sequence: CAINKGAESEQYF.